This TCR beta chain is drawn from a study of immune evolution from preneoplasia to lung adenocarcinoma. Profiling relied on immunoSEQ multiplex PCR, and the TCRdb table lists in-frame clones only, not all of them. Of around 8,200 clones in the sample, roughly 82% were seen once. V was cut by 5 bases and J by 6 bases, with 16 bases left in between. This CDR3 region has 15 residues. The germline V gene has CDR1 SGHTA and CDR2 FQGTGA. Two lung cancer pathologists independently confirmed each histologic diagnosis. The clonotype originates from a person aged 65-85 years with lung adenocarcinoma. Material for sequencing was FFPE minimally invasive lung adenocarcinoma tissue. The chain couples TRBV7-3 to TRBJ2-2, with D maybe TRBD1 (6 bases). Here the CDR3 DNA reads TGTGCCAGCAGCCTCACAGGGAATAAGGCCGGGGAGCTGTTTTTT. This translates into CASSLTGNKAGELFF.